Presented here are 27 T cell receptor beta chains from one specimen sequenced in a study of cytomegalovirus exposure and HLA in healthy donors. TCRdb keeps only in-frame clones here, not all; method: immunoSEQ multiplex PCR. Here the sample spans a few hundred thousand clones, roughly 85% being singletons. Sequenced: PBMCs. The receptor source for this set is a woman under 30 in good health and CMV-seronegative.

Only a few counts were recorded for this clone. The CDR3 region has the DNA TGTGCCAGCAGCCTAGGTGCGGGGGTACCCTACGAGCAGTACTTC. Protein sequence: CASSLGAGVPYEQYF. The chain joins TRBV7-8 to TRBJ2-7; 7 bases agree with TRBD2. The CDR3 sequence is 15 residues long. Looked up from germline, CDR1 is SGHVS and CDR2 is FQNEAQ. V gave up 5 bases and J gave up 2 bases; unmatched junction bases: 9. The full variable domain, with the rest looked up from reference TRBV7-8 and TRBJ2-7, is GAGVSQSPRYKVAKRGQDVALRCDPISGHVSLFWYQQALGQGPEFLTYFQNEAQLDKSGLPSDRFFAERPEGSVSTLKIQRTQQEDSAVYLCASSLGAGVPYEQYFGPGTRLTVT.

The chain joins TRBV6-6 to TRBJ2-4; D is unresolved. V was shortened by 2 bases and J by 4 bases, with 9 bases between the two germline ends. The CDR3 is 14 amino acids. Per germline, CDR1 MNHNY and CDR2 SVGAGI (reference sequence). CDR3 sequence (DNA): TGTGCCAGCAGTTACGATACGGTAAAAAACATTCAGTACTTC. It yields the protein CASSYDTVKNIQYF.

The chain recombines TRBV6-5 with TRBJ2-2; weak D call: TRBD2 (6 bases). CDR1 is MNHEY, CDR2 SVGAGI, per germline. Trimming left V 2 bases short and J 8 bases short, with 15 bases between. This CDR3 is 15 amino acids long. The CDR3 loop is CASSYVGEDRGELFF. For the CDR3, the DNA is TGTGCCAGCAGTTACGTCGGGGAGGATAGGGGGGAGCTGTTTTTT.

The chain couples TRBV2 to TRBJ2-5; 7 positions agree with TRBD2. Germline V gene sequence: CDR1 SNHLY, CDR2 FYNNEI. Trimming at V came to 4 bases and at J to 5 bases, leaving 4 bases not matched to a gene. This CDR3 is 13 amino acids long. The CDR3, as DNA: TGTGCCAGCAGTGGGGACGGGGGGGAGACCCAGTACTTC. Protein product: CASSGDGGETQYF.

The rearrangement joins TRBV2 to TRBJ2-2, with 9 nucleotides matching TRBD1. Germline V CDR1 and CDR2: SNHLY, FYNNEI. With V trimmed by 6 bases and J by 4 bases, 9 bases remained unmatched. The CDR3 runs 16 residues. This CDR3 is CASRATRDRATGELFF. The CDR3 DNA reads as TGTGCCAGCAGGGCCACCCGGGACAGGGCCACCGGGGAGCTGTTTTTT.

CDR3: CASARLGTEAFF. CDR3 sequence (DNA): TGTGCTAGTGCCCGACTCGGGACTGAAGCTTTCTTT. This chain joins TRBV12-5 and TRBJ1-1; no clear D gene. Germline CDR1 is LGHNT and CDR2 is FRNRAP. The CDR3 has 12 amino acids. The V end lost 7 bases, the J end lost 5 bases, and 11 bases lay between the germline ends.

The CDR3 DNA reads as TGTGCCAGCAGCTTGGGGGACAGGGAAGCCGGGGAGCTGTTTTTT. This translates into CASSLGDREAGELFF. V gene TRBV5-6 combines with J gene TRBJ2-2; 9 bases line up with TRBD1. Trimming removed 0 bases from V and 6 bases from J; junction bases left unmatched: 3. Per germline, CDR1 SGHDT and CDR2 YYEEEE. This CDR3 contains 15 residues. Full variable domain (rest looked up from reference TRBV5-6 and TRBJ2-2): DAGVTQSPTHLIKTRGQQVTLRCSPKSGHDTVSWYQQALGQGPQFIFQYYEEEERQRGNFPDRFSGHQFPNYSSELNVNALLLGDSALYLCASSLGDREAGELFFGEGSRLTVL.

The V and J genes are TRBV4-2 and TRBJ2-1; maybe TRBD2 (5 bases). The CDR3 length is 14 residues. Germline CDR1 is LGHNA and CDR2 is YNFKEQ. The V gene lost 4 bases and the J gene lost 10 bases, with 17 bases spanning the gap. The CDR3 spells CASSLSEPGGEQFF. The CDR3, as DNA: TGTGCCAGCAGCCTAAGTGAGCCCGGCGGGGAGCAGTTCTTC.

This clone was counted once. The V call is TRBV27, the J call TRBJ2-1; 8 bases match TRBD2. V shed 6 bases and J 1 base; nucleotides not matched to a gene: 5. Germline CDR1 MNHEY, CDR2 SMNVEV (reference sequence). CDR3 length: 15 residues. CDR3 in amino acids: CASRNSGISYNEQFF. DNA of the CDR3: TGTGCCAGCAGGAATAGCGGGATTTCCTACAATGAGCAGTTCTTC.

V and J are TRBV7-9 and TRBJ2-1; TRBD2 might be the D (6 bases). Germline V gene data show CDR1 as SEHNR and CDR2 as FQNEAQ (reference sequence). CDR3 length equals 14 residues. Between the trimmed V and J ends, which lost 7 bases and 5 bases, there was a span of 15 bases. CDR3 region: CASTWGGTDNEQFF. The CDR3 DNA is TGTGCCAGCACTTGGGGCGGGACCGACAATGAGCAGTTCTTC.

This chain links TRBV7-2 with TRBJ2-2; 9 bases are a match to TRBD2. The V gene's germline CDR1 is SGHTA and CDR2 FQGNSA. The CDR3 totals 17 residues. V was pared by 4 bases and J by 0 bases, with 6 bases of the junction left unmatched. CDR3 in amino acids: CASSSLAGLTNTGELFF. CDR3 in DNA: TGTGCCAGCAGCTCCCTAGCGGGGTTAACGAACACCGGGGAGCTGTTTTTT. The entire variable domain, with the rest obtained from reference TRBV7-2 and TRBJ2-2, is as follows: GAGVSQSPSNKVTEKGKDVELRCDPISGHTALYWYRQSLGQGLEFLIYFQGNSAPDKSGLPSDRFSAERTGGSVSTLTIQRTQQEDSAVYLCASSSLAGLTNTGELFFGEGSRLTVL.

In its sample, this clone was seen once. V and J are TRBV9 and TRBJ2-1, with no clear D. V was shortened by 7 bases and J by 7 bases, with 12 bases between the two germline ends. This CDR3 comprises 12 residues. The germline gives CDR1 SGDLS, CDR2 YYNGEE. The CDR3 sequence: CASGPGWNEQFF. For the CDR3, the DNA is TGTGCCAGCGGCCCGGGTTGGAATGAGCAGTTCTTC.

The chain joins TRBV27 to TRBJ1-1; TRBD1 is a possible D gene (5 bases). V lost 6 bases and J 3 bases, leaving 17 bases between the germline ends. The germline V gene encodes CDR1 MNHEY and CDR2 SMNVEV (reference sequence). This CDR3 has 15 residues. CDR3 nucleotides: TGTGCCAGCAGCCGGGACTCTTGGGCCCACACTGAAGCTTTCTTT. This sequence encodes CASSRDSWAHTEAFF.

V is TRBV28 and J is TRBJ1-1; a possible D gene is TRBD1 (6 bases). The CDR3 runs 13 residues. The germline V gene has CDR1 MDHEN and CDR2 SYDVKM. V lost 3 bases, J lost 7 bases, and 12 bases lay in between. CDR3 nucleotide sequence: TGTGCCAGCAGTTTCGGACAGAGCATTGAAGCTTTCTTT. As protein: CASSFGQSIEAFF.

The J gene is TRBJ2-2, the V gene TRBV7-6; D gene ambiguous. The length of the CDR3 is 13 residues. Germline CDR1 SGHVS, CDR2 FNYEAQ. The V end was cut by 5 bases, the J end by 1 base, with 5 bases between. The CDR3 spells CASSPLNTGELFF. The CDR3 DNA reads as TGTGCCAGCAGCCCGTTGAACACCGGGGAGCTGTTTTTT. Full variable domain (missing parts from reference TRBV7-6 and TRBJ2-2): GAGVSQSPRYKVTKRGQDVALRCDPISGHVSLYWYRQALGQGPEFLTYFNYEAQQDKSGLPNDRFSAERPEGSISTLTIQRTEQRDSAMYRCASSPLNTGELFFGEGSRLTVL.

This clone has a single count. V is TRBV19 and J is TRBJ1-1; no clear D. With 1 base removed from V and 4 bases from J, the gap between germline ends came to 7 bases. Germline CDR1 is LNHDA and CDR2 is SQIVND (reference sequence). The CDR3 has 13 residues. CDR3 amino acids: CASSIGHATEAFF. As DNA, the CDR3 is TGTGCCAGTAGTATAGGACACGCCACTGAAGCTTTCTTT.

V gene TRBV4-2 combines with J gene TRBJ2-7; 11 nucleotides match TRBD2. The germline V gene has CDR1 LGHNA and CDR2 YNFKEQ. V lost 1 base and J lost 3; bases outside the gene matches: 5. The CDR3 is 16 residues long. This CDR3 is CASSQGLAGGIYEQYF. CDR3 nucleotides: TGTGCCAGCAGCCAAGGATTAGCGGGGGGGATCTACGAGCAGTACTTC.

The chain carries TRBV2 and TRBJ1-2; D unresolved. Germline V gene sequence: CDR1 SNHLY, CDR2 FYNNEI. Trimming removed 0 bases from V and 4 bases from J, with 6 bases in between. The CDR3 is 13 residues long. CDR3: CASSEARSYGYTF. The CDR3 DNA reads as TGTGCCAGCAGTGAAGCTAGAAGCTATGGCTACACCTTC.

The chain recombines TRBV6-5 with TRBJ2-3; 8 bases align to TRBD2. CDR1 and CDR2 (germline): MNHEY, SVGAGI. V trimming: 5 bases; J trimming: 3 bases; junction bases outside the gene matches: 7. This CDR3 contains 15 residues. CDR3: CASSRAGDITDTQYF. The CDR3, as DNA: TGTGCCAGCAGTCGAGCGGGAGATATAACAGATACGCAGTATTTT.

The chain links TRBV15 to TRBJ2-1; 11 bases line up with TRBD2. Germline V gene lookup returns CDR1 LNHNV and CDR2 YYDKDF (reference sequence). The CDR3 is made up of 16 amino acids. The V and J ends lost 0 bases and 15 bases, in that order; junction bases with no gene match: 13. CDR3 loop: CATSRDPVGTSGGLFF. The CDR3 DNA reads TGTGCCACCAGCAGAGATCCCGTTGGGACTAGCGGTGGTTTGTTCTTC.

A single count supports this clone. The chain couples TRBV21-1 to TRBJ2-5; the table's D gene call, TRBD1, was not cross checked with the DNA. TRBV21-1 is termed a pseudogene. The CDR3 loop spans 20 amino acids. In DNA, the CDR3 is TGTGCCAGCAGCATTATAAGGACAGGAAGATGCCGTCGTAAGAGGAGGACCCAGTACTTC. Translation: CASSIIRTGRCRRKRRTQYF.

The V gene is TRBV4-3, the J gene TRBJ2-6; 8 bases are a match to TRBD1. In germline, CDR1 is LGHNA, CDR2 YSLEER. This CDR3 is built from 19 residues. The J segment lost 1 base and the V segment lost 4 bases, leaving 12 bases of the junction unmatched. Here the CDR3 DNA reads TGCGCCAGCAGCCCAGGATCAGGGGGCGCGGTATCTGGGGCCAACGTCCTGACTTTC. As protein: CASSPGSGGAVSGANVLTF.

The gene calls are TRBV4-1 and TRBJ2-7, with a weak D call TRBD1 (6 bases). CDR1 is MGHRA, CDR2 YSYEKL, per germline. This CDR3 spans 16 amino acids. Trimming removed 1 base at V and 1 base at J, with 14 bases between. This CDR3 is CASSQGGGRGSYEQYF. For the CDR3, the DNA is TGCGCCAGCAGCCAAGGAGGCGGCAGGGGATCCTACGAGCAGTACTTC.

This chain joins TRBV27 and TRBJ1-2; 11 bases are a match to TRBD1. The V gene's germline CDR1 is MNHEY and CDR2 SMNVEV (reference sequence). V lost 5 bases, J lost 1 base, and 3 bases stayed unmatched. This CDR3 has 15 amino acids. CDR3 DNA: TGTGCCAGCAGTCTCGGGACAGGGGGTAACTATGGCTACACCTTC. Protein: CASSLGTGGNYGYTF.

The V and J genes are TRBV29-1 and TRBJ1-2; a possible D gene is TRBD1 (5 bases). CDR3 length: 14 residues. Germline values: CDR1 SQVTM, CDR2 ANQGSEA. Trimming removed 6 bases from V and 8 bases from J, with 22 bases in between. CDR3: CSVVPQRGGGGYTF. For the CDR3, the DNA is TGCAGCGTCGTCCCCCAACGGGGCGGGGGAGGCTACACCTTC. Using reference TRBV29-1 and TRBJ1-2 for the parts outside the CDR3, the full variable domain is SAVISQKPSRDICQRGTSLTIQCQVDSQVTMMFWYRQQPGQSLTLIATANQGSEATYESGFVIDKFPISRPNLTFSTLTVSNMSPEDSSIYLCSVVPQRGGGGYTFGSGTRLTVV.

The chain carries TRBV7-2 and TRBJ2-7; D might be TRBD2 (6 bases). V was trimmed by 3 bases and J by 7 bases, leaving 16 bases between them. Germline V CDR1 and CDR2: SGHTA, FQGNSA. This CDR3 comprises 14 residues. CDR3 in amino acids: CASSFGGTVREQYF. The CDR3 bases are TGTGCCAGCAGCTTTGGGGGGACGGTCAGGGAGCAGTACTTC.

V and J are TRBV5-6 and TRBJ1-1; D perhaps matches TRBD1 (5 bases). With 0 bases removed from V and 3 bases from J, the gap between germline ends came to 9 bases. Germline CDR1 and CDR2: SGHDT and YYEEEE. The CDR3 runs 14 residues. The chain's CDR3 is CASSLGGSDTEAFF. CDR3 nucleotide sequence: TGTGCCAGCAGCTTGGGGGGCTCCGACACTGAAGCTTTCTTT.